These T cell receptor beta chains were read from a single sample in a study of cytomegalovirus exposure and HLA in healthy donors. The method was immunoSEQ multiplex PCR; TCRdb's version includes in-frame clones alone and lacks a portion of them. The data show more than 250,000 clones, with roughly 87% seen just once and 1% to 1.5% held by the top ten. The material sequenced was PBMCs. These receptor sequences come from a woman aged 25 to 39 in good health and CMV-seropositive. The CDR3 runs from the conserved cysteine through the conserved F or W.

v_call	j_call	cdr3_aa
TRBV4-2	TRBJ1-2	CASSLATGDTSGYTF
TRBV4-2	TRBJ1-5	CASSQGTGSNQPQHF
TRBV27	TRBJ1-3	CASSLTGGNTIYF
TRBV2	TRBJ2-3	CASRETGGLAGVVTQYF
TRBV15	TRBJ2-1	CATSRDPSSYNEQFF
TRBV30	TRBJ1-6	CAWNRDRDSPLHF
TRBV4-3	TRBJ2-3	CASSQGSANTQYF
TRBV7-2	TRBJ2-2	CASSLGTGVAGELFF
TRBV7-3	TRBJ2-1	CASSSIGTSALTHNEQFF
TRBV6-5	TRBJ2-1	CASSYSWDEQFF
TRBV14	TRBJ2-2	CASSKRPGWNTGELFF
TRBV18	TRBJ2-1	CASSLKTGGDEQFF
TRBV4-2	TRBJ2-5	CASSQDGLAGDETQYF
TRBV7-3	TRBJ2-5	CASSRTGTETQYF
TRBV5-1	TRBJ2-3	CASRTRNTDTQYF
TRBV6-5	TRBJ1-5	CASSLDRGQPQHF
TRBV4-1	TRBJ2-7	CASSQGQGSYEQYF
TRBV9	TRBJ2-2	CASSDPRLGGLTGELFF
TRBV28	TRBJ2-6	CASSLPDEFRSGANVLTF
TRBV4-1	TRBJ1-2	CASSQGWTAPYGYTF
TRBV20-1	TRBJ1-2	CSIGQYGYTF
TRBV7-3	TRBJ2-1	CASSWTSGRYNEQFF
TRBV19	TRBJ2-7	CASSISLYREGFYEQYF
TRBV25-1	TRBJ2-7	CARIRGTGPYEQYF
TRBV7-2	TRBJ1-3	CASSRGQGGGNTIYF
TRBV29-1	TRBJ2-3	CSAPAGVGTDTQYF
TRBV7-2	TRBJ2-2	CASSLVPGTGELFF
TRBV5-4	TRBJ1-1	CASSLGAGIENTEAFF
TRBV1	TRBJ2-7	CTSSFWTSGRIEQYF
TRBV11-3	TRBJ2-1	CASSFKSSGRLDNEQFF
TRBV27	TRBJ2-3	CASRGSGSLTDTQYF
TRBV7-7	TRBJ2-5	CASSPRDGETQYF
TRBV29-1	TRBJ1-5	CSAAGSDNQPQHF
TRBV5-1	TRBJ2-1	CASSLGPPYNEQFF
TRBV30	TRBJ2-5	CAWSPTQETQYF
TRBV4-1	TRBJ2-2	CASRMGARGTGELFF
TRBV28	TRBJ2-7	CASRDGYEQYF